Listed below are T cell receptor beta chains from one sample, sequenced in a study of shared clonotypes between healthy human individuals. Measured with immunoSEQ multiplex PCR; TCRdb has only the in-frame clones, and not every one. In the table there are about 1 million clones, roughly 70% of which are singletons. The sequencing input was memory CD4+ T cells sorted from blood. These receptors all come from a man between 18 and 35 years old in good health. Each CDR3 is given with its conserved first and last residue. A D gene is named only where the DNA matches it firmly. Rows give clone size only sometimes, using once, few, many, or a class for an expanded clone.

few | TRBJ2-7 | NA | 15 | TRBV5-1 | CASSLDPDSSYEQYF | TGCGCCAGCAGCTTGGACCCGGACAGCTCCTACGAGCAGTACTTC
NA | TRBJ2-2 | NA | 14 | TRBV7-7 | CASSQEPNTGELFF | TGTGCTAGCAGCCAGGAACCGAACACCGGGGAGCTGTTTTTT
NA | TRBJ1-5 | NA | 17 | TRBV6-1 | CASSGTQVRGSNQPQHF | TGTGCCAGCAGTGGTACACAGGTACGGGGTAGCAATCAGCCCCAGCATTTT
NA | TRBJ1-2 | NA | 15 | TRBV7-2 | CASSLGQLTPLSYTF | TGTGCCAGCAGCTTAGGCCAGCTGACTCCCCTGTCCTACACCTTC
NA | TRBJ2-2 | NA | 13 | TRBV6-1 | CASRALNTGELFF | TGTGCCAGCAGGGCCCTTAACACCGGGGAGCTGTTTTTT
NA | TRBJ2-3 | TRBD2 | 17 | TRBV13 | CASSLISGGAGTDTQYF | TGTGCCAGCAGCTTAATAAGCGGGGGGGCGGGTACAGATACGCAGTATTTT
few | TRBJ1-1 | NA | 15 | TRBV10-3 | CAISESGFVNTEAFF | TGTGCCATCAGTGAGTCAGGGTTCGTGAACACTGAAGCTTTCTTT
once | TRBJ1-2 | TRBD1 | 16 | TRBV11-1 | CASSLGRDRGNYGYTF | TGTGCCAGCAGCCTCGGGCGGGACAGGGGAAACTATGGCTACACCTTC
NA | TRBJ2-7 | NA | 13 | TRBV28 | CASTLDQGTRQYF | TGTGCCAGCACCCTCGACCAGGGGACGAGGCAGTACTTC
NA | TRBJ2-5 | TRBD1 | 19 | TRBV11-2 | CASSLYWEEAGGAKETQYF | TGTGCCAGCAGCTTATACTGGGAGGAGGCAGGGGGCGCTAAAGAGACCCAGTACTTC
NA | TRBJ2-7 | TRBD2 | 13 | TRBV30 | CAHRRGILSEQYF | TGTGCTCATCGGCGGGGGATTCTAAGCGAGCAGTACTTC